The T cell receptor beta chain under discussion was sequenced for a study of shared clonotypes between healthy human individuals. Each sample came from a Caucasian adult donor living in Nashville, Tennessee. Some clones are missing from TCRdb's copy, which holds only in-frame ones; the method was immunoSEQ multiplex PCR. The top ten clones hold 0.35% to 0.45% of a sample with approximately 2.3 million clones, approximately 95% of them seen once. J lost 6 bases, V lost 9 bases, and 6 bases had no gene match. This CDR3 has 13 amino acids. CDR1 and CDR2 (germline): LNHDA, SQIVND (reference sequence). The sample comprised naive CD4+ T cells from PBMCs. Subset noted: CD45RA+ positively selected. V usage is TRBV19 and J usage is TRBJ2-2; 8 bases line up with TRBD1. The sequence was obtained from a man aged 18 to 29 in good health. Some clones in this sample may be carry-over from other donors' samples. For the CDR3, the DNA is TGTGCCAGCTGGACAGGGAAATCCGGGGAGCTGTTTTTT. Translated: CASWTGKSGELFF.